One and the same sample provided the 30 T cell receptor beta chains below, sequenced in a study of neurological immune-mediated disorders. TCRdb passed the 5' RACE reads through MiXCR, listing each CDR3 protein once. Altogether more than 75,000 distinct CDR3 sequences are present, 4.3% being singletons, with the ten largest covering around 6%. Described time point: longitudinal time-point 3. Sequenced: PBMCs. The receptors here all came from a woman aged 55-69 years with multiple sclerosis.

In this sample, this clonotype turned up many times. This chain links TRBV5-1 with TRBJ2-3, with D possibly called TRBD1 or TRBD2 (7 bases each). This CDR3 is built from 15 residues. Germline V CDR1 and CDR2: SGHRS, YFSETQ. The V and J ends lost 5 bases and 6 bases respectively, with 19 bases between them. CDR3 nucleotides: TGCGCCAGCAGGCCCCAGGGGGGGCACCTGGATACGCAGTATTTT. This gives the protein CASRPQGGHLDTQYF.

With respect to this clonotype: A much larger clone sits a single nucleotide away, making a read error possible. The gene calls are TRBV6-5 and TRBJ2-2; a weak D match, TRBD2 (5 bases). This CDR3 is 13 amino acids long. Germline V CDR1 and CDR2: MNHEY, SVGAGI. V was cut by 7 bases and J by 9 bases, with 15 bases left in between. The DNA of the CDR3 is TGTGCCAGCACCGGACTGGTTACCTGGGAGCTGTTTTTT. Translation gives CASTGLVTWELFF.

This clonotype showed up many times. V and J are TRBV7-6 and TRBJ1-3; D remains unclear. The germline CDR1 and CDR2 sequences are SGHVS and FNYEAQ. V dropped 1 base and J dropped 4 bases, with 8 bases sitting between them. The CDR3 covers 14 residues. This CDR3 is CASSLVNIGNTIYF. DNA of the CDR3: TGTGCCAGCAGCTTAGTGAACATCGGAAACACCATATATTTT. The variable domain in full, completed from reference TRBV7-6 and TRBJ1-3, reads GAGVSQSPRYKVTKRGQDVALRCDPISGHVSLYWYRQALGQGPEFLTYFNYEAQQDKSGLPNDRFSAERPEGSISTLTIQRTEQRDSAMYRCASSLVNIGNTIYFGEGSWLTVV.

In the case of this clonotype: This clone may be a read error of a much larger clone one base away. This sequence joins TRBV15 and TRBJ1-3; no clear D. This CDR3 is 16 amino acids long. Germline CDR1 LNHNV, CDR2 YYDKDF (reference sequence). Deletions cut 0 bases from V and 1 base from J, with 10 bases between. The CDR3 DNA reads as TGTGCCACCAGCAGAGATGTGGGATCATCTGGAAACACCATATATTTT. This encodes CATSRDVGSSGNTIYF. The full variable domain, with the rest looked up from reference TRBV15 and TRBJ1-3, is DAMVIQNPRYQVTQFGKPVTLSCSQTLNHNVMYWYQQKSSQAPKLLFHYYDKDFNNEADTPDNFQSRRPNTSFCFLDIRSPGLGDTAMYLCATSRDVGSSGNTIYFGEGSWLTVV.

This clonotype has ten or more counts. The chain combines TRBV12-3 or TRBV12-4 with TRBJ1-2; D is perhaps TRBD1 (6 bases). Trimming cost V 5 bases and J 7 bases, with 11 bases left between them. The CDR3 runs to 12 residues. CDR3 DNA sequence: TGTGCCAGCAGTGGTCCAGGGGCTGGCTACACCTTC. Translation: CASSGPGAGYTF.

This clonotype was counted at least ten times. The chain is built from TRBV13 and TRBJ2-7; D possibly corresponds to TRBD1 (5 bases). The CDR3 has 12 residues. Germline CDR1 and CDR2: PRHDT and FYEKMQ (reference sequence). V was clipped by 5 bases and J by 2 bases, with 7 bases between them. CDR3 nucleotide sequence: TGTGCCAGCAGCCAGACAGCCTACGAGCAGTACTTC. Residues: CASSQTAYEQYF.

The sample holds many counts of this clonotype. This chain connects TRBV20-1 to TRBJ1-2; TRBD1 aligns across 7 bases. V dropped 4 bases and J dropped 4; count of bases not matched to a gene: 3. Per the germline V gene, CDR1 is DFQATT and CDR2 is SNEGSKA (reference sequence). The CDR3 extends over 12 amino acids. Here the CDR3 reads CSATGTVYGYTF. In DNA, the CDR3 is TGCAGTGCTACCGGGACAGTCTATGGCTACACCTTC.

This clonotype was counted many times. The CDR3 spells CASSLTAGVLDEQFF. CDR3 DNA sequence: TGTGCCAGCAGTTTAACAGCGGGGGTCCTTGATGAGCAGTTCTTC. The chain links TRBV12-3 or TRBV12-4 to TRBJ2-1, with 8 bases matching TRBD2. The CDR3 covers 15 residues. J was trimmed by 8 bases and V by 2 bases; bases with no gene match: 8.

This clonotype came up many times. J is TRBJ1-2 and V is TRBV20-1; the match to TRBD1 covers 8 bases. The CDR3 length is 11 residues. The J segment lost 8 bases and the V segment lost 6 bases, leaving 5 bases of the junction unmatched. Germline CDR1 is DFQATT and CDR2 is SNEGSKA (reference sequence). In DNA, the CDR3 is TGCAGTGCCCAGGGACAGGAGGGCTACACCTTC. This gives the protein CSAQGQEGYTF.

In this sample, this clonotype turned up many times. This chain connects TRBV3-1 to TRBJ1-1; no clear D gene. Germline V lookup: CDR1 LGHDT, CDR2 YNNKEL (reference sequence). The V gene lost 1 base and the J gene lost 5 bases, with 11 bases spanning the gap. The CDR3 loop spans 14 amino acids. CDR3 amino acids: CASSQGSLRTEAFF. CDR3 bases: TGTGCCAGCAGCCAAGGGTCCCTGAGGACTGAAGCTTTCTTT.

This clonotype was counted at least ten times. CDR3 region: CASSLGLAGTEFF. DNA of the CDR3: TGTGCCAGCAGCTTAGGACTAGCGGGGACGGAGTTCTTC. The chain combines TRBV7-9 with TRBJ2-1, with 11 bases lining up with TRBD2. V dropped 1 base and J dropped 14; count of bases not matched to a gene: 4. The CDR3 sequence is 13 residues long. Germline CDR1 is SEHNR and CDR2 is FQNEAQ (reference sequence).

This clonotype has ten or more counts. The rearrangement uses TRBV5-1 and TRBJ1-1; 12 bases line up with TRBD1. J was trimmed by 4 bases and V by 5 bases; bases with no gene match: 6. This CDR3 spans 15 amino acids. CDR1 and CDR2 from the germline V gene are SGHRS and YFSETQ. This CDR3 reads CASRGQGAFGTEAFF. In DNA, the CDR3 is TGCGCCAGCAGGGGACAGGGGGCTTTCGGCACTGAAGCTTTCTTT. Full variable domain (missing parts from reference TRBV5-1 and TRBJ1-1): KAGVTQTPRYLIKTRGQQVTLSCSPISGHRSVSWYQQTPGQGLQFLFEYFSETQRNKGNFPGRFSGRQFSNSRSEMNVSTLELGDSALYLCASRGQGAFGTEAFFGQGTRLTVV.

There are many counts of this clonotype. The CDR3 here is CASSQVPHNEQFF. In nucleotides, the CDR3 is TGTGCCAGCAGCCAAGTTCCACACAATGAGCAGTTCTTC. The gene calls are TRBV6-5 and TRBJ2-1; D uncertain. With 6 bases removed from V and 5 bases from J, the gap between germline ends came to 11 bases. CDR3 length: 13 residues. Germline CDR1 MNHEY, CDR2 SVGAGI.

V is TRBV12-3 or TRBV12-4 and J is TRBJ1-1; D is possibly TRBD1 (5 bases). This CDR3 comprises 14 residues. Trimming removed 4 bases at V and 2 bases at J, with 11 bases between. CDR3 in DNA: TGTGCCAGCAGTTCCGGGACGGAAAACACTGAAGCTTTCTTT. This gives the protein CASSSGTENTEAFF.

This clonotype was counted at least ten times. The chain is built from TRBV7-9 and TRBJ1-1; D may be TRBD1 (6 bases). The germline gives CDR1 SEHNR, CDR2 FQNEAQ (reference sequence). V was pared by 11 bases and J by 3 bases, with 10 bases between. This CDR3 is built from 11 residues. The CDR3 DNA sequence: TGTGCCCCAGGGGAGGACACTGAAGCTTTCTTT. Residues: CAPGEDTEAFF.

This clonotype was counted ten times or more. The chain is built from TRBV7-9 and TRBJ1-6; 7 bases are shared with TRBD1. The J segment lost 6 bases and the V segment lost 6 bases, leaving 8 bases of the junction unmatched. The germline CDR1 and CDR2 sequences are SEHNR and FQNEAQ (reference sequence). This CDR3 spans 15 amino acids. CDR3 DNA sequence: TGTGCCAGCAGTCAAGGACAGGCGTCTAATTCACCCCTCCACTTT. It is translated as CASSQGQASNSPLHF.

This clonotype occurred many times. The rearrangement links TRBV20-1 to TRBJ2-5; 8 bases are shared with TRBD1. This CDR3 comprises 18 residues. Germline V gene data show CDR1 as DFQATT and CDR2 as SNEGSKA (reference sequence). Trimming at V came to 1 base and at J to 3 bases, leaving 16 bases not matched to a gene. The chain's CDR3 is CSARGDYRGRASKETQYF. CDR3 DNA: TGCAGTGCTAGAGGGGATTACAGGGGGAGAGCTTCAAAAGAGACCCAGTACTTC.

This clonotype appeared many times. The J gene is TRBJ2-7, the V gene TRBV29-1; no clear D gene. CDR1 and CDR2 (germline): SQVTM, ANQGSEA. Trimming left V 4 bases short and J 6 bases short, with 13 bases between. The CDR3 sequence is 12 residues long. This chain's CDR3 is CSVGHQRLEQYF. Here the CDR3 DNA reads TGCAGCGTTGGTCATCAGAGACTCGAGCAGTACTTC.

Many counts were recorded for this clonotype. This chain joins TRBV6-5 and TRBJ1-1; TRBD1 is a possible D gene (6 bases). The germline V gene has CDR1 MNHEY and CDR2 SVGAGI. The CDR3 extends over 13 amino acids. V was shortened by 2 bases and J by 5 bases, with 9 bases between the two germline ends. The CDR3 loop reads CASSYGGRTEAFF. CDR3 nucleotide sequence: TGTGCCAGCAGTTACGGGGGCAGAACTGAAGCTTTCTTT.

The table lists this clonotype with many counts. The CDR3, as DNA: TGTGCCAGCAGTTTTTCGGTAGTCTCATCTTACGAGCAGTACTTC. Encoded protein: CASSFSVVSSYEQYF. This chain joins TRBV27 and TRBJ2-7; D unresolved. Between the trimmed V and J ends, which lost 3 bases and 4 bases, there was a span of 16 bases. This CDR3 is 15 amino acids long. Germline V gene lookup returns CDR1 MNHEY and CDR2 SMNVEV (reference sequence).

In its sample, this clonotype was seen a few times. The chain is built from TRBV20-1 and TRBJ2-7; possible D gene TRBD1, 6 bases. The CDR3 has 14 residues. Germline assignment: CDR1 DFQATT and CDR2 SNEGSKA (reference sequence). Trimming left V 3 bases short and J 2 bases short, with 14 bases between. The chain's CDR3 is CSARVNRAPYEQYF. The DNA of the CDR3 is TGCAGTGCTAGGGTCAACAGGGCCCCCTACGAGCAGTACTTC.

This clonotype showed up many times. This rearrangement joins TRBV5-1 to TRBJ1-1; 7 bases align to TRBD1. The CDR3 has 15 residues. CDR1 and CDR2 from the germline V gene are SGHRS and YFSETQ. Trimming at V came to 2 bases and at J to 4 bases, leaving 8 bases not matched to a gene. CDR3 sequence (DNA): TGCGCCAGCAGCTTCCTACAGGGGTCGAGCACTGAAGCTTTCTTT. It encodes CASSFLQGSSTEAFF.

This clonotype was seen ten or more times. The chain couples TRBV5-1 to TRBJ1-1; D not resolved. The CDR3 has 14 amino acids. The germline CDR1 and CDR2 sequences are SGHRS and YFSETQ. Trimming took 2 bases from V and 3 from J, leaving 11 bases between them. CDR3 sequence: CASSLGNGDTEAFF. DNA for the CDR3: TGCGCCAGCAGCTTAGGGAACGGGGACACTGAAGCTTTCTTT.

This clonotype was counted ten times or more. The CDR3 coding sequence is TGTGCCAGCAGGTTGGCCTCCAAAGTCCAGCCCCAGCATTTT. Translated: CASRLASKVQPQHF. This chain joins TRBV28 and TRBJ1-5; no clear D gene. Trimming removed 6 bases from V and 7 bases from J, with 16 bases in between. Germline CDR1 MDHEN, CDR2 SYDVKM. CDR3 length: 14 amino acids.

This clonotype has a single count. This may arise from a read error, as a much more abundant clone is one base away. The rearrangement uses TRBV29-1 and TRBJ1-2, with D hard to call. This CDR3 is built from 11 residues. Trimming left V 3 bases short and J 4 bases short, with 6 bases between. Germline CDR1 SQVTM, CDR2 ANQGSEA. The CDR3 DNA sequence: TGCAGCGTTGATGCGTGCTATGGCTACACCTTC. It specifies CSVDACYGYTF. Complete variable domain (other parts from reference TRBV29-1 and TRBJ1-2): SAVISQKPSRDICQRGTSLTIQCQVDSQVTMMFWYRQQPGQSLTLIATANQGSEATYESGFVIDKFPISRPNLTFSTLTVSNMSPEDSSIYLCSVDACYGYTFGSGTRLTVV.

The table lists this clonotype with many counts. This chain uses TRBV3-1 with TRBJ2-7; the D gene is possibly TRBD1 (6 bases). V shed 4 bases and J shed 7 bases, with 11 bases lying between them. Germline CDR1 and CDR2: LGHDT and YNNKEL (reference sequence). The CDR3 sequence is 12 residues long. The CDR3 DNA is TGTGCCAGCAGCCTACAGGGTCTGGAGCAGTACTTC. Its translation is CASSLQGLEQYF.

The chain recombines TRBV7-8 with TRBJ2-7, with TRBD1 identical over 7 bases. Germline-derived CDR1 and CDR2 are SGHVS and FQNEAQ. The CDR3 has 16 amino acids. V dropped 3 bases and J dropped 2; count of bases not matched to a gene: 10. In DNA, the CDR3 is TGTGCCAGCAGCTTTTCGGACAGGTGGTCAACCTACGAGCAGTACTTC. Translated, it gives CASSFSDRWSTYEQYF.

This clonotype was observed at least ten times. The chain is built from TRBV12-3 or TRBV12-4 and TRBJ1-3; D is unclear. Trimming removed 5 bases from V and 4 bases from J, with 6 bases in between. The length of the CDR3 is 12 residues. CDR3 amino acids: CASSPGGNTIYF. The CDR3, as DNA: TGTGCCAGCAGTCCCGGGGGAAACACCATATATTTT.

In this sample, this clonotype turned up many times. The DNA of the CDR3 is TGTGCCAGCGCGGGGCAGGCGTTGAACACCGGGGAGCTGTTTTTT. It yields the protein CASAGQALNTGELFF. The V gene is TRBV14, the J gene TRBJ2-2; weak D call: TRBD2 (6 bases). CDR1 SGHDN and CDR2 FVKESK come from the germline V gene. V shed 8 bases and J shed 1 base, with 14 bases lying between them. CDR3 size: 15 residues.

This clonotype was seen ten or more times. V and J are TRBV20-1 and TRBJ2-7; a possible D gene is TRBD2 (6 bases). Trimming removed 6 bases from V and 7 bases from J, with 16 bases in between. Germline V gene data show CDR1 as DFQATT and CDR2 as SNEGSKA (reference sequence). There are 12 residues in the CDR3. The CDR3 region is CSATGPRGEQYF. CDR3 coding DNA: TGCAGTGCAACCGGGCCCCGGGGGGAGCAGTACTTC.